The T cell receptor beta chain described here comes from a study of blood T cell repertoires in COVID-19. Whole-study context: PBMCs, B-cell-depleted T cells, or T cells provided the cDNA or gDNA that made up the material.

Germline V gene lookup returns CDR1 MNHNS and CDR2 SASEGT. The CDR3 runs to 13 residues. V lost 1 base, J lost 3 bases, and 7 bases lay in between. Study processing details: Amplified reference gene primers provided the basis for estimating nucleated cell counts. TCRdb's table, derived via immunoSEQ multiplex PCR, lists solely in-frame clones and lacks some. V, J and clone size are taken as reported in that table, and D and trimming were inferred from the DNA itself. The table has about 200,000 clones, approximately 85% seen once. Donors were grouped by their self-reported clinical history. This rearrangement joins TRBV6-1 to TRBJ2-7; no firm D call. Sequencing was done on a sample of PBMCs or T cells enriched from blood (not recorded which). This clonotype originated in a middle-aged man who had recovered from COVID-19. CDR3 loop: CASSEVPVYEQYV. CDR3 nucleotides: TGTGCCAGCAGTGAAGTCCCGGTCTACGAGCAGTACGTC.